This TCR beta chain was identified during a study of beta chain features in type 1 diabetes. V gave up 4 bases and J gave up 8 bases, with 11 bases separating them. The germline V gene encodes CDR1 MNHNY and CDR2 SVGAGI (reference sequence). The CDR3 is 12 amino acids. Investigators reverse transcribed all isolated RNA, so they sequenced expressed TCRB transcripts. Measured with immunoSEQ multiplex PCR; TCRdb has only the in-frame clones, and not every one. The sample yields hundreds of thousands of clones, roughly 8% seen once. The sample taken for sequencing was central memory CD4+ T cells from blood. V and J are TRBV6-6 and TRBJ1-2, with D possibly matching TRBD1 (6 bases). The sequence derives from a woman younger than 35 in good health. The CDR3: CASSSRGGGYTF. CDR3 coding DNA: TGTGCCAGCAGTTCCAGGGGAGGGGGCTACACCTTC.